These 14 T cell receptor beta chains were all obtained from the same sample, sequenced in a study of identifying expanded T cells in peripheral blood. Some clones are missing from TCRdb's copy, which holds only in-frame ones; the method was immunoSEQ multiplex PCR. The sample lists around 80,000 clones, around 90% occurring once. Sequenced sample: blood. The source of these receptors is a person aged 18 to 70 in good health.

The chain employs TRBV9 and TRBJ1-4; 9 bases agree with TRBD1. Germline V lookup: CDR1 SGDLS, CDR2 YYNGEE. The length of the CDR3 is 14 residues. J gave up 12 bases and V 3 bases, and 9 bases lay outside the gene matches. The CDR3 loop reads CASSDGQGSPQLFF. The CDR3 DNA follows: TGTGCCAGCAGCGACGGACAGGGGTCCCCCCAACTGTTTTTT.

In its sample, this clone was seen once. The chain carries TRBV2 and TRBJ2-3; possible D gene TRBD1, 5 bases. Between the trimmed V and J ends, which lost 5 bases and 3 bases, there was a span of 12 bases. Germline CDR1 is SNHLY and CDR2 is FYNNEI. The CDR3 spans 14 residues. The CDR3 here is CASSQGFRTDTQYF. The CDR3 bases are TGTGCCAGCAGTCAGGGCTTTAGAACAGATACGCAGTATTTT.

The chain carries TRBV19 and TRBJ2-2, with D perhaps given as TRBD1 or TRBD2 (5 bases each). V shed 7 bases and J shed 2 bases, with 20 bases lying between them. The CDR3 consists of 17 residues. Germline-derived CDR1 and CDR2 are LNHDA and SQIVND (reference sequence). The CDR3 DNA sequence: TGTGCCAGTACCGGGACGACGGGGTCAATTAACACCGGGGAGCTGTTTTTT. Its protein product is CASTGTTGSINTGELFF.

The rearrangement links TRBV6-5 to TRBJ1-2; no definite D call. Germline V lookup: CDR1 MNHEY, CDR2 SVGAGI. The V end was cut by 4 bases, the J end by 4 bases, with 7 bases between. CDR3 length equals 12 residues. For the CDR3, the DNA is TGTGCCAGCAGTTCCGGGAGCTATGGCTACACCTTC. Translation gives CASSSGSYGYTF.

The chain is built from TRBV18 and TRBJ1-5; 10 bases align to TRBD1. The CDR3 covers 14 residues. The V and J ends lost 3 bases and 5 bases, in that order; junction bases with no gene match: 1. Per germline, CDR1 KGHSH and CDR2 LQKENI. CDR3 nucleotide sequence: TGTGCCAGCTCACCTGGGACAGGGGATCAGCCCCAGCATTTT. Translation gives CASSPGTGDQPQHF.

The chain joins TRBV7-3 to TRBJ2-1, with D unclear. V was trimmed by 5 bases and J by 0 bases, leaving 8 bases between them. The CDR3 has 14 residues. CDR1 and CDR2 (germline): SGHTA, FQGTGA. The CDR3 loop reads CASSPKFSYNEQFF. In DNA, the CDR3 is TGTGCCAGCAGCCCCAAGTTCTCCTACAATGAGCAGTTCTTC.

V and J are TRBV6-5 and TRBJ1-1; no clear D gene. Germline V CDR1 and CDR2: MNHEY, SVGAGI. With 0 bases removed from V and 4 bases from J, the gap between germline ends came to 9 bases. The CDR3 has 14 amino acids. The CDR3 loop reads CASSYSRRGTEAFF. The CDR3 bases are TGTGCCAGCAGTTACTCGAGGCGGGGCACTGAAGCTTTCTTT.

This chain connects TRBV5-6 to TRBJ1-3; D is ambiguous. This CDR3 contains 11 residues. Germline CDR1 is SGHDT and CDR2 is YYEEEE. The V end lost 2 bases, the J end lost 5 bases, and 2 bases lay between the germline ends. This CDR3 reads CASSFRNTIYF. The CDR3 DNA reads as TGTGCCAGCAGCTTCAGAAACACCATATATTTT.

V usage is TRBV7-6 and J usage is TRBJ2-7, with 12 bases that match TRBD2. Germline lookup yields CDR1 SGHVS and CDR2 FNYEAQ. With V trimmed by 5 bases and J by 5 bases, 10 bases remained unmatched. The CDR3 runs 16 residues. The DNA for the CDR3 is TGTGCCAGCAGCCAAGGACTAGCGGGAAATCAGGACGAGCAGTACTTC. Amino acid sequence: CASSQGLAGNQDEQYF.

The rearrangement links TRBV28 to TRBJ2-7, with TRBD1 as a possible D gene (5 bases). Germline CDR1 is MDHEN and CDR2 is SYDVKM. The CDR3 has 14 amino acids. The V end was cut by 6 bases, the J end by 0 bases, with 12 bases between. CDR3 protein: CASSLAGFSYEQYF. CDR3 nucleotide sequence: TGTGCCAGCAGCTTGGCAGGGTTCTCCTACGAGCAGTACTTC.

The chain is built from TRBV19 and TRBJ2-3; 9 bases are a match to TRBD1. J was trimmed by 3 bases and V by 5 bases; bases with no gene match: 3. The CDR3 runs 14 residues. CDR1 is LNHDA and CDR2 is SQIVND in the germline V gene (reference sequence). The CDR3 coding sequence is TGTGCCAGTAGTTCAGGACAGGGGACAGATACGCAGTATTTT. Its translation: CASSSGQGTDTQYF.

The chain employs TRBV27 and TRBJ2-7; 8 nucleotides align to TRBD1. CDR3 length: 13 amino acids. CDR1 is MNHEY and CDR2 is SMNVEV in the germline V gene (reference sequence). V shed 5 bases, J shed 6 bases, and the junction held 6 bases outside the gene matches. CDR3 nucleotide sequence: TGTGCCAGCAGTCACAGGGGGGATGGCGAGCAGTACTTC. It encodes CASSHRGDGEQYF.

CDR3 protein: CASRPGTGGTDTQYF. In DNA form, the CDR3 reads TGTGCCAGCAGGCCCGGGACTGGTGGGACAGATACGCAGTATTTT. The rearrangement uses TRBV7-9 and TRBJ2-3, with D possibly matching TRBD2 (6 bases). The germline V gene has CDR1 SEHNR and CDR2 FQNEAQ (reference sequence). CDR3 length equals 15 residues. Trimming took off 6 bases at V and 3 bases at J, with 16 bases between the two ends.

The chain couples TRBV7-2 to TRBJ2-5; D uncertain. The V and J ends lost 7 bases and 4 bases respectively, with 19 bases between them. Germline lookup yields CDR1 SGHTA and CDR2 FQGNSA. The CDR3 is 15 residues long. The CDR3 coding sequence is TGTGCCAGCACCCAAGGCCGTGGGTGGGGAGAGACCCAGTACTTC. This codes for CASTQGRGWGETQYF.